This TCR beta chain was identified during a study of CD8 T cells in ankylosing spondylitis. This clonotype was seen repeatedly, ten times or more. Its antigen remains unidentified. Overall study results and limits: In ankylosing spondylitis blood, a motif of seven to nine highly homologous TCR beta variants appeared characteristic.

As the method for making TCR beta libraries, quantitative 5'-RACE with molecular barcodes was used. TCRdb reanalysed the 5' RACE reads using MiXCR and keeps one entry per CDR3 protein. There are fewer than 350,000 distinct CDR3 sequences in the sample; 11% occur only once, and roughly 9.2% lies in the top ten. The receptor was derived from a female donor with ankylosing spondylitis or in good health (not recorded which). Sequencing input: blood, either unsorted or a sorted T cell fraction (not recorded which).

CDR3 loop: CASSPRDRGNQPQHF. For the CDR3, the DNA is TGTGCCAGCAGTCCGAGGGACAGGGGTAATCAGCCCCAGCATTTT. V is TRBV27 and J is TRBJ1-5; 10 nucleotides agree with TRBD1. The germline V gene has CDR1 MNHEY and CDR2 SMNVEV (reference sequence). The ends lost 5 bases at V and 4 bases at J; junction bases unmatched: 5. CDR3 length: 15 amino acids.